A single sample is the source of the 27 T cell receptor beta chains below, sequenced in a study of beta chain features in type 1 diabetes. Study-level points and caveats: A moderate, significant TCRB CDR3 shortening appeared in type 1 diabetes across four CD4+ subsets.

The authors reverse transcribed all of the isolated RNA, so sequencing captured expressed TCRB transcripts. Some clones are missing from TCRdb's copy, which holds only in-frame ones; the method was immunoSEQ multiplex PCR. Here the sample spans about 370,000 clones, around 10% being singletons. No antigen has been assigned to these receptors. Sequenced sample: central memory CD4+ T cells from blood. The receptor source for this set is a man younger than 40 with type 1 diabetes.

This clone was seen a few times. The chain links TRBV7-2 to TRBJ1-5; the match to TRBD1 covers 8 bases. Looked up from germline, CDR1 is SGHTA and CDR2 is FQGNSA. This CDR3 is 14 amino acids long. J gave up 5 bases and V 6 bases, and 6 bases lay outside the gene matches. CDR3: CASSSQGEYQPQHF. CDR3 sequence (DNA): TGTGCCAGCAGTTCACAGGGGGAATATCAGCCCCAGCATTTT.

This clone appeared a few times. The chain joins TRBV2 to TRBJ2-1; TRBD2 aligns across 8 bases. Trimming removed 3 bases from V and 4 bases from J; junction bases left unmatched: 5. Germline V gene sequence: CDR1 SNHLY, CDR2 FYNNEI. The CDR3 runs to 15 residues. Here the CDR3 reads CASSEKTSGYNEQFF. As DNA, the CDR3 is TGTGCCAGCAGTGAGAAAACTAGCGGTTACAATGAGCAGTTCTTC.

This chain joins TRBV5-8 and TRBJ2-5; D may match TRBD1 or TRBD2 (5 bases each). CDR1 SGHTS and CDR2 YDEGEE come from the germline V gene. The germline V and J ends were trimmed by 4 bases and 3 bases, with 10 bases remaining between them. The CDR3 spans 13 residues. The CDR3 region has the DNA TGTGCCAGCAGCAGGGACCAGGAAGAGACCCAGTACTTC. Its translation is CASSRDQEETQYF.

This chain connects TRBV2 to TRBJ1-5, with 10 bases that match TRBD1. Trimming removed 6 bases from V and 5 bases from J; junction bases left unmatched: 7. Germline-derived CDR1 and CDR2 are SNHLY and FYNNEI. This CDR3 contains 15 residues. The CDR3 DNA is TGTGCCAGCAGCAGGGACAGGGGATCGGATCAGCCCCAGCATTTT. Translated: CASSRDRGSDQPQHF.

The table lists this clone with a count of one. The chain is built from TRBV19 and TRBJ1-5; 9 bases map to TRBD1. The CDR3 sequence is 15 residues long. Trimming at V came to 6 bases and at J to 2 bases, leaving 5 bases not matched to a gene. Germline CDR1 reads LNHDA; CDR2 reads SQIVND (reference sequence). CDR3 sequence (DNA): TGTGCCAGTAGCTGGGGACAGGGACGCAATCAGCCCCAGCATTTT. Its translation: CASSWGQGRNQPQHF.

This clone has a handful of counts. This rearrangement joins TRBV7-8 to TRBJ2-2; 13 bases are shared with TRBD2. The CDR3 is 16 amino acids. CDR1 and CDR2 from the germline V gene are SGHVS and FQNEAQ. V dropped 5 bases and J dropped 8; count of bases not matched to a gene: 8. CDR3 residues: CASSPWTSGSSGELFF. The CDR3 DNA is TGTGCCAGCAGCCCATGGACTAGCGGGAGCTCAGGGGAGCTGTTTTTT.

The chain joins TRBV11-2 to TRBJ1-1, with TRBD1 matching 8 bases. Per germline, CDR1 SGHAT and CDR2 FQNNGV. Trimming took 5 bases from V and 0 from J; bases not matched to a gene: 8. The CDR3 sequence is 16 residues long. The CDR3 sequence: CASSPRQGSMNTEAFF. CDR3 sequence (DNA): TGTGCCAGCAGCCCCCGACAGGGGAGCATGAACACTGAAGCTTTCTTT.

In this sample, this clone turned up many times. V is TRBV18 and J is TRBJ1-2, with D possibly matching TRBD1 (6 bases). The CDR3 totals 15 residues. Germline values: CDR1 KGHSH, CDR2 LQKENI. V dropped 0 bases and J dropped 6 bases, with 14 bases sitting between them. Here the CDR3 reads CASSPPKPGVDGYTF. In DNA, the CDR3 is TGTGCCAGCTCACCACCAAAGCCAGGGGTTGATGGCTACACCTTC.

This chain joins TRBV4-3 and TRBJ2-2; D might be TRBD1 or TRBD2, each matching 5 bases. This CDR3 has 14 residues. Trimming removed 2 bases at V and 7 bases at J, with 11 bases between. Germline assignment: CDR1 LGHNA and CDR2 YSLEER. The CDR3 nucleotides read TGCGCCAGCAGCCAAAGCGGTCAGGGCGGGGAGCTGTTTTTT. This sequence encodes CASSQSGQGGELFF.

The CDR3 DNA follows: TGTGCCAGCAGTTTACCCCCCAATGAGCAGTTCTTC. Encoded protein: CASSLPPNEQFF. The chain is built from TRBV28 and TRBJ2-1; D gene unclear. The V end lost 2 bases, the J end lost 6 bases, and 5 bases lay between the germline ends. This CDR3 is built from 12 residues. Germline lookup yields CDR1 MDHEN and CDR2 SYDVKM.

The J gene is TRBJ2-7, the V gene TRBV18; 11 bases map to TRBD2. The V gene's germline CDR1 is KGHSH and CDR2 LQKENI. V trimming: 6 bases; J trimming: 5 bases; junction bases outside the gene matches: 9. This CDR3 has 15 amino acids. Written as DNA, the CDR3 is TGTGCCAGCTCGGCGGCTAGCGGGAGGTCCCACGAGCAGTACTTC. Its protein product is CASSAASGRSHEQYF.

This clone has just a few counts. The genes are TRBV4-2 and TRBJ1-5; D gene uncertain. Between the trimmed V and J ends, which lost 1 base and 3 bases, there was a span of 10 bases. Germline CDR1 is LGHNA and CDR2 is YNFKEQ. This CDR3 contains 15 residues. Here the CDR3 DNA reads TGTGCCAGCAGCCAAGCGGGCGGAGACAATCAGCCCCAGCATTTT. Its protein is CASSQAGGDNQPQHF.

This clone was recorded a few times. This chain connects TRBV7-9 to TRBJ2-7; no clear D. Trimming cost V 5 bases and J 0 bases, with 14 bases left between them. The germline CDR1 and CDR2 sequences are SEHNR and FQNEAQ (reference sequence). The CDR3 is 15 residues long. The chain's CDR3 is CASSQDLMSSYEQYF. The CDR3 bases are TGTGCCAGCAGCCAAGATCTGATGAGCTCCTACGAGCAGTACTTC. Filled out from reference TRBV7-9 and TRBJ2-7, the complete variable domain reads DTGVSQNPRHKITKRGQNVTFRCDPISEHNRLYWYRQTLGQGPEFLTYFQNEAQLEKSRLLSDRFSAERPKGSFSTLEIQRTEQGDSAMYLCASSQDLMSSYEQYFGPGTRLTVT.

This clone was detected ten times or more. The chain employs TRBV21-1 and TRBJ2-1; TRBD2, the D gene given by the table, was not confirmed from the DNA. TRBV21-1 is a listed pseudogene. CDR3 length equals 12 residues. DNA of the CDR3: TGTGCCTTCCCTGGGGGGGACAATGAGCAGTTCTTC. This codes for CAFPGGDNEQFF.

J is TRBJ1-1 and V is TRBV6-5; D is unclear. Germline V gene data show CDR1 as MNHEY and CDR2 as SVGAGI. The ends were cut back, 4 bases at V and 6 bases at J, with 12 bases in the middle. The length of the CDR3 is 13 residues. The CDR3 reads CASSLTGTPEAFF. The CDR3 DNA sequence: TGTGCCAGCAGTTTAACCGGTACTCCTGAAGCTTTCTTT.

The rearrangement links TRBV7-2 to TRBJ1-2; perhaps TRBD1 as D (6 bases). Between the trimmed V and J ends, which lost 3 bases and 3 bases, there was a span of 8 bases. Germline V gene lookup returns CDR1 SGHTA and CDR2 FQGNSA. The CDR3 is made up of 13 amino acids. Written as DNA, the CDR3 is TGTGCCAGCAGCTTCGGACAGCACTATGGCTACACCTTC. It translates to CASSFGQHYGYTF.

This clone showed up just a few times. The DNA of the CDR3 is TGTGCCAGCAGCCAAGATGGGTACGAGCAGTACTTC. Protein product: CASSQDGYEQYF. This chain links TRBV4-2 with TRBJ2-7; D ambiguous. CDR3 length: 12 amino acids. V shed 0 bases and J shed 4 bases, with 4 bases lying between them. Per germline, CDR1 LGHNA and CDR2 YNFKEQ.

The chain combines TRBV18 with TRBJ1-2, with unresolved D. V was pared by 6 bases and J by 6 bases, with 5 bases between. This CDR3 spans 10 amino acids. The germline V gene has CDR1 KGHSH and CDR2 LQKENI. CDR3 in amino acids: CASSRDGYTF. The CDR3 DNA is TGTGCCAGCTCCCGGGATGGCTACACCTTC.

The CDR3 sequence is CASSLGVGRMSYEQYF. DNA of the CDR3: TGTGCCAGCAGCTTAGGCGTCGGGAGAATGTCCTACGAGCAGTACTTC. The V and J genes are TRBV7-6 and TRBJ2-7, with D perhaps matching TRBD2 (6 bases). The CDR3 runs to 16 residues. The germline V gene has CDR1 SGHVS and CDR2 FNYEAQ. Trimming removed 1 base from V and 1 base from J, with 14 bases in between. Full variable domain (missing parts from reference TRBV7-6 and TRBJ2-7): GAGVSQSPRYKVTKRGQDVALRCDPISGHVSLYWYRQALGQGPEFLTYFNYEAQQDKSGLPNDRFSAERPEGSISTLTIQRTEQRDSAMYRCASSLGVGRMSYEQYFGPGTRLTVT.

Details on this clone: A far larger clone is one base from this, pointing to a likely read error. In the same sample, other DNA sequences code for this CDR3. The CDR3 loop reads CASTLPPRLAGFQETQYF. CDR3 DNA: TGTGCCAGCACCCTACCACCTAGACTAGCGGGGTTCCAAGAGACCCAGTACTTC. V usage is TRBV7-2 and J usage is TRBJ2-5; 11 bases fit TRBD2. After removal of 7 bases from V and 1 base from J, the junction contained 14 bases not matched to a gene. Germline V gene sequence: CDR1 SGHTA, CDR2 FQGNSA. The CDR3 runs to 18 residues. Variable domain in full (rest from reference TRBV7-2 and TRBJ2-5): GAGVSQSPSNKVTEKGKDVELRCDPISGHTALYWYRQSLGQGLEFLIYFQGNSAPDKSGLPSDRFSAERTGGSVSTLTIQRTQQEDSAVYLCASTLPPRLAGFQETQYFGPGTRLLVL.

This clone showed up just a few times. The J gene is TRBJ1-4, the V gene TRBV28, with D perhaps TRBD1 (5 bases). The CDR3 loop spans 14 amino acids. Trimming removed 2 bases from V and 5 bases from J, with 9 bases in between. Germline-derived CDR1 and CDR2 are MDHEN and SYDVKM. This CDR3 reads CASSLGGRNEKLFF. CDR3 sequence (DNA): TGTGCCAGCAGTTTAGGGGGAAGGAATGAAAAACTGTTTTTT.

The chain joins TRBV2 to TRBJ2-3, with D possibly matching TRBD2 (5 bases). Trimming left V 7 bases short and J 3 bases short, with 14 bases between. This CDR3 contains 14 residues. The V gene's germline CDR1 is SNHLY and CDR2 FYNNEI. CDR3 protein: CASKGGSGTDTQYF. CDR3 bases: TGTGCCAGCAAAGGCGGGTCGGGGACAGATACGCAGTATTTT.

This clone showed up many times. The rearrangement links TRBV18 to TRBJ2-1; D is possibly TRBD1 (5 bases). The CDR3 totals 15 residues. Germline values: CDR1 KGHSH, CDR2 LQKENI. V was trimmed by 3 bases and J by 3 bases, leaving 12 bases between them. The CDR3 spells CASSPGQDIYNEQFF. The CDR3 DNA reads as TGTGCCAGCTCACCCGGCCAGGACATCTACAATGAGCAGTTCTTC. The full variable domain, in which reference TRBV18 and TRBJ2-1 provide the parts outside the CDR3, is NAGVMQNPRHLVRRRGQEARLRCSPMKGHSHVYWYRQLPEEGLKFMVYLQKENIIDESGMPKERFSAEFPKEGPSILRIQQVVRGDSAAYFCASSPGQDIYNEQFFGPGTRLTVL.

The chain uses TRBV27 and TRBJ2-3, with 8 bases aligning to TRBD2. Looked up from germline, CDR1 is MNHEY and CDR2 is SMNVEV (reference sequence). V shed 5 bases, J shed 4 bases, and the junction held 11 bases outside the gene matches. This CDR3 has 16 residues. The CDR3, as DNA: TGTGCCAGCAGTCCGCGCGGTAGCGGGAACCCAGATACGCAGTATTTT. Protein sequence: CASSPRGSGNPDTQYF.

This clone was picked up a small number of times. The CDR3 sequence: CASTHKGQGGTGELFF. CDR3 DNA: TGTGCCAGTACCCACAAGGGACAGGGGGGGACCGGGGAGCTGTTTTTT. The gene calls are TRBV19 and TRBJ2-2; 11 nucleotides align to TRBD1. Per the germline V gene, CDR1 is LNHDA and CDR2 is SQIVND (reference sequence). The length of the CDR3 is 16 residues. Trimming at V came to 7 bases and at J to 5 bases, leaving 9 bases not matched to a gene. Combining the CDR3 with reference TRBV19 and TRBJ2-2 gives the whole variable domain DGGITQSPKYLFRKEGQNVTLSCEQNLNHDAMYWYRQDPGQGLRLIYYSQIVNDFQKGDIAEGYSVSREKKESFPLTVTSAQKNPTAFYLCASTHKGQGGTGELFFGEGSRLTVL.

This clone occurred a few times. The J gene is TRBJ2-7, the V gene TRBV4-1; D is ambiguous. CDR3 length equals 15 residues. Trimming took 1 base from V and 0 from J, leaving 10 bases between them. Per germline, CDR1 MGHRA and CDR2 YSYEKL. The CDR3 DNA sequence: TGCGCCAGCAGCCAAGTTTCCAGGAGCTCCTACGAGCAGTACTTC. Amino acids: CASSQVSRSSYEQYF.

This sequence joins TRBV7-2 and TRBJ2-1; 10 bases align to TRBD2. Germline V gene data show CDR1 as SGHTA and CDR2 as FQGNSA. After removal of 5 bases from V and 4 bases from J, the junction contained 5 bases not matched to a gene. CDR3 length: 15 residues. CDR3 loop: CASSQTSGAYNEQFF. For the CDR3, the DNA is TGTGCCAGCAGCCAAACTAGCGGGGCGTACAATGAGCAGTTCTTC.